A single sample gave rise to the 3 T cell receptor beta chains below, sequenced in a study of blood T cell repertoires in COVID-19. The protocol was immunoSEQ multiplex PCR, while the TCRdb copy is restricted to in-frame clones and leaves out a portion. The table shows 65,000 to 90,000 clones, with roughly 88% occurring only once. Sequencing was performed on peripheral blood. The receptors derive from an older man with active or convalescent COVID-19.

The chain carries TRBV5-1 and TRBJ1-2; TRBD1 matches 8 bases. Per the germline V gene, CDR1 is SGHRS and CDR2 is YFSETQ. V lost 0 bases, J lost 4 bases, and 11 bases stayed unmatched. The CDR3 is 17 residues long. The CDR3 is CASSLAGRGLEGYGYTF. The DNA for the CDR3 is TGCGCCAGCAGCTTGGCCGGCAGGGGGCTTGAGGGCTATGGCTACACCTTC.

CDR3 residues: CASSQRGGANEQFF. The CDR3 nucleotides read TGTGCCAGCAGCCAGCGGGGGGGCGCGAATGAGCAGTTCTTC. This rearrangement joins TRBV3-1 (or the pseudogene TRBV3-2) to TRBJ2-1; 9 bases line up with TRBD2. Looked up from germline, CDR1 is LGHDT and CDR2 is YNNKEL (reference sequence). J was trimmed by 7 bases and V by 3 bases; bases with no gene match: 4. This CDR3 has 14 amino acids.

The CDR3 coding sequence is TGTGCCAGCAGCATCCGGACAGGGGATGTGGCTTTCTTT. Translation: CASSIRTGDVAFF. The chain links TRBV7-2 to TRBJ1-1; TRBD1 agrees at 9 bases. CDR1 is SGHTA and CDR2 is FQGNSA in the germline V gene. The V and J ends lost 5 bases and 11 bases, in that order; junction bases with no gene match: 9. The CDR3 runs 13 residues.